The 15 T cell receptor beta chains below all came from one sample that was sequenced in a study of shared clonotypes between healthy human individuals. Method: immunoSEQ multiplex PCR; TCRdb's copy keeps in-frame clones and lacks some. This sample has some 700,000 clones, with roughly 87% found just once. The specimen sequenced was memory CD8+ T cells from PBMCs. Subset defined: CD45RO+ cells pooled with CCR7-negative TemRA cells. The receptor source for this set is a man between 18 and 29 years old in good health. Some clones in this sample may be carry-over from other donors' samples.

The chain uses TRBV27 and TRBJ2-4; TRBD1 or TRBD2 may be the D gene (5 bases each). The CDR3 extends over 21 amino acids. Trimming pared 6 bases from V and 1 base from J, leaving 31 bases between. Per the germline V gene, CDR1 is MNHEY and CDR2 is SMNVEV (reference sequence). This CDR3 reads CASSRKTNGDPRPLAKNIQYF. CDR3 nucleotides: TGTGCCAGCAGCCGAAAGACCAATGGGGACCCAAGGCCATTGGCCAAAAACATTCAGTACTTC.

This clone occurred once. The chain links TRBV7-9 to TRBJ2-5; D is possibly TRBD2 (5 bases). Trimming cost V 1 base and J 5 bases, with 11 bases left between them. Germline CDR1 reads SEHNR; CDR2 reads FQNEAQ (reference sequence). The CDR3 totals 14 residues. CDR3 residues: CASSLVYGVETQYF. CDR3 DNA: TGTGCCAGCAGCTTAGTCTACGGGGTTGAGACCCAGTACTTC.

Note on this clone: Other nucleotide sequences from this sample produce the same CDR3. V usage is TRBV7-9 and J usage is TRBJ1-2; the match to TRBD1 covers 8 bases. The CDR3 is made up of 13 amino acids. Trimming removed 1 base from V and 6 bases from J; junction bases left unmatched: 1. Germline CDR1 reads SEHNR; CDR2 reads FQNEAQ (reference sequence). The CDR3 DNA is TGTGCCAGCAGCTTAGAACAGGGGGATGGCTACACCTTC. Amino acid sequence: CASSLEQGDGYTF.

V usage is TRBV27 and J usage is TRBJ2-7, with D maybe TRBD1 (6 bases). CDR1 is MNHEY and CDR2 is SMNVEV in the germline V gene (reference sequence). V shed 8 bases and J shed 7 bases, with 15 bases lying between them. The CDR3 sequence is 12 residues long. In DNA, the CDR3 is TGTGCCAGCCATGCCCCCGGACAGGAGCAGTACTTC. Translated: CASHAPGQEQYF.

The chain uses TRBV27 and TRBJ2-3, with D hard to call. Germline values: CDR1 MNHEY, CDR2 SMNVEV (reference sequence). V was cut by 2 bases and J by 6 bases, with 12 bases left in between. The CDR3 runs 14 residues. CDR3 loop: CASSLVGSLDTQYF. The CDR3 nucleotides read TGTGCCAGCAGTTTAGTCGGGTCCCTGGATACGCAGTATTTT.

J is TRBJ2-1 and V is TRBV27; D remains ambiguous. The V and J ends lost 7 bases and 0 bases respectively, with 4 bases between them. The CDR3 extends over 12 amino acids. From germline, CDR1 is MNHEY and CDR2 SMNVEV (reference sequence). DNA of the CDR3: TGTGCCAGCATGAGCTCCTACAATGAGCAGTTCTTC. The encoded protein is CASMSSYNEQFF.

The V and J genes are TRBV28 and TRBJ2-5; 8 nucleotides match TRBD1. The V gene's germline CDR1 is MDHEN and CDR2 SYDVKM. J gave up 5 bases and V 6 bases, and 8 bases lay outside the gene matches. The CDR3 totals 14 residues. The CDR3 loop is CASSPPGQAETQYF. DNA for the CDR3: TGTGCCAGCAGCCCTCCGGGACAGGCGGAGACCCAGTACTTC.

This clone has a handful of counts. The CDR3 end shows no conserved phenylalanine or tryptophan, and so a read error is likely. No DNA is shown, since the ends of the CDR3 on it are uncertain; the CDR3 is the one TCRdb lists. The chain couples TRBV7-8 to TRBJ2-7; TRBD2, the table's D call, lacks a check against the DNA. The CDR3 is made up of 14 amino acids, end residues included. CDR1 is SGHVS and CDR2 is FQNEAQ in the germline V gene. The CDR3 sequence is CASSSDLAGTPTIG.

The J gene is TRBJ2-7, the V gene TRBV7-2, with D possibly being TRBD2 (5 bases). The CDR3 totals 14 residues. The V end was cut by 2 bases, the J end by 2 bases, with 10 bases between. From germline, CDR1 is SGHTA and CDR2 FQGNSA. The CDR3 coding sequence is TGTGCCAGCAGCTTAACGGGGAGTCCCTACGAGCAGTACTTC. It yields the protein CASSLTGSPYEQYF.

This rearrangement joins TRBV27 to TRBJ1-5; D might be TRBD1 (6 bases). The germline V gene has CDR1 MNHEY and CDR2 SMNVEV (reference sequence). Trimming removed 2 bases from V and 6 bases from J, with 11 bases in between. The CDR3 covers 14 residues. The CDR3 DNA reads TGTGCCAGCAGTTTAATGAGGGGGAGTCAGCCCCAGCATTTT. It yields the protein CASSLMRGSQPQHF.

CDR3 DNA: TGTGCCAGCACCTCAGAACGAGGGGGCGATGGCTACACCTTC. The encoded protein is CASTSERGGDGYTF. J is TRBJ1-2 and V is TRBV9; 7 bases match TRBD1. J lost 6 bases, V lost 6 bases, and 11 bases had no gene match. CDR1 and CDR2 (germline): SGDLS, YYNGEE. The CDR3 runs to 14 residues.

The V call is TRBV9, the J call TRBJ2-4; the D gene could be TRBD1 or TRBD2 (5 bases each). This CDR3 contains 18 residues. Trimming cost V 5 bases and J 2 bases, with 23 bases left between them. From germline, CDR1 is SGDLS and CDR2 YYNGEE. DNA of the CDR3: TGTGCCAGCAGGGGGCCGAGCCCGGGGAGTTCCACCAAAAACATTCAGTACTTC. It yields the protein CASRGPSPGSSTKNIQYF.

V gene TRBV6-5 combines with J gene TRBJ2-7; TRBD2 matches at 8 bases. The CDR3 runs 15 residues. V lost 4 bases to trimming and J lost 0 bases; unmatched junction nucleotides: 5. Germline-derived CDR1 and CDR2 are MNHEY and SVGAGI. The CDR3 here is CASSLREALSYEQYF. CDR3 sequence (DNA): TGTGCCAGCAGTTTGCGGGAGGCCCTCTCCTACGAGCAGTACTTC.

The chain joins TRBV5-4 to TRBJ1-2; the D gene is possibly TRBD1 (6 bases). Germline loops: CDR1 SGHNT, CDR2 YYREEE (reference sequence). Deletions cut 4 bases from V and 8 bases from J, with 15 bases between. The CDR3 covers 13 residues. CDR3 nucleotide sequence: TGTGCCAGCAGCCCACAGGGTAGGGAAGGCTACACCTTC. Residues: CASSPQGREGYTF.

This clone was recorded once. The CDR3 sequence: CASSSQREGTDTQYF. In DNA form, the CDR3 reads TGCGCCAGCAGTTCCCAGCGGGAGGGCACAGATACGCAGTATTTT. V usage is TRBV5-1 and J usage is TRBJ2-3; TRBD2 aligns across 9 bases. V shed 5 bases and J 1 base; nucleotides not matched to a gene: 5. The CDR3 sequence is 15 residues long. CDR1 and CDR2 (germline): SGHRS, YFSETQ.